This T cell receptor (beta chain) came from a study of T cell repertoires in cytomegalovirus infection. On the study more broadly: HLA-B-restricted CMV epitopes that are well studied, plus recently identified HLA-C-restricted ones, were used by the study. Indications came from public TCR beta signatures; they pointed to CMV infection and to a matching HLA type.

TCRdb re-derived calls from the reads in MiXCR, one entry per CDR3 protein. The sample lists 150,000 or so distinct CDR3 sequences; about 22% were seen once. This clonotype was found many times. Its antigen is currently unknown. V lost 0 bases, J lost 4 bases, and 13 bases lay in between. CDR1 and CDR2 (germline): SGHVS, FQNEAQ. This CDR3 contains 16 residues. This chain joins TRBV7-8 and TRBJ1-5; D call uncertain. The clonotype was recovered from a human donor in good health (CMV status not recorded). Some clones in this sample may be carry-over from other donors' samples. Sample: CD8+ T cells from cultured PBMCs, taken from culture after CMV antigen stimulation. The CDR3 region has the DNA TGTGCCAGCAGCTTAGCCGGGCGGGTAATTAATCAGCCCCAGCATTTT. This translates into CASSLAGRVINQPQHF.